These 17 T cell receptor beta chains came from one sample sequenced in a study of CD4 and CD8 cells across lung adenocarcinoma regions. TCRdb independently ran MiXCR on the PCR reads; one entry per CDR3 protein. The data contain about 3,200 distinct CDR3 sequences, about 68% of them singletons. The sample comprised CD4+ T cells from the margin of a lung tumor. These receptors originate from a male donor with lung adenocarcinoma. The CD4 and CD8 labels of this study may be unreliable.

This sequence joins TRBV6-1 and TRBJ2-2; the match to TRBD1 covers 9 bases. Germline V gives CDR1 MNHNS, CDR2 SASEGT. The CDR3 has 14 amino acids. V trimming: 7 bases; J trimming: 5 bases; junction bases outside the gene matches: 5. In nucleotides, the CDR3 is TGTGCCAGCATGAGGACAGGGGAAACCGGGGAGCTGTTTTTT. This codes for CASMRTGETGELFF.

The V and J genes are TRBV7-2 and TRBJ2-7, with TRBD2 as a possible D gene (6 bases). Germline V lookup: CDR1 SGHTA, CDR2 FQGNSA. The CDR3 runs 15 residues. V was clipped by 6 bases and J by 1 base, with 16 bases between them. The CDR3, as DNA: TGTGCCAGCAGGGGGGGTCGCGTACAATCCTACGAGCAGTACTTC. Amino acid sequence: CASRGGRVQSYEQYF.

The chain links TRBV6-5 to TRBJ1-1; D might be TRBD1 (5 bases). Deletions cut 0 bases from V and 5 bases from J, with 7 bases between. This CDR3 contains 13 residues. CDR1 MNHEY and CDR2 SVGAGI come from the germline V gene. The CDR3 spells CASSYSGGTEAFF. CDR3 bases: TGTGCCAGCAGTTACTCCGGGGGGACTGAAGCTTTCTTT.

V usage is TRBV6-5 and J usage is TRBJ2-1; 7 bases align to TRBD2. The V gene's germline CDR1 is MNHEY and CDR2 SVGAGI. The CDR3 spans 16 residues. J lost 3 bases, V lost 0 bases, and 5 bases had no gene match. The CDR3 DNA is TGTGCCAGCAGTTACTCGAGCCGGGAGGACTACAATGAGCAGTTCTTC. This encodes CASSYSSREDYNEQFF.

This clonotype was recorded only once. The chain employs TRBV10-2 and TRBJ2-1; D is unclear. Germline V gene sequence: CDR1 WSHSY, CDR2 SAAADI. With 8 bases removed from V and 0 bases from J, the gap between germline ends came to 8 bases. This CDR3 has 13 residues. The CDR3 sequence is CASVSVSYNEQFF. CDR3 in DNA: TGCGCCAGCGTGTCGGTCTCCTACAATGAGCAGTTCTTC.

V usage is TRBV7-2 and J usage is TRBJ1-4, with TRBD1 identical over 8 bases. CDR1 SGHTA and CDR2 FQGNSA come from the germline V gene. J lost 5 bases, V lost 1 base, and 6 bases had no gene match. The CDR3 has 16 residues. The CDR3 reads CASSLVGQGQNEKLFF. CDR3 in DNA: TGTGCCAGCAGCTTAGTCGGACAGGGCCAAAATGAAAAACTGTTTTTT. The whole variable domain, filled in from reference TRBV7-2 and TRBJ1-4, reads GAGVSQSPSNKVTEKGKDVELRCDPISGHTALYWYRQSLGQGLEFLIYFQGNSAPDKSGLPSDRFSAERTGGSVSTLTIQRTQQEDSAVYLCASSLVGQGQNEKLFFGSGTQLSVL.

The chain combines TRBV6-1 with TRBJ2-1; TRBD2 matches 14 bases. V shed 6 bases and J 9 bases; nucleotides not matched to a gene: 7. Germline V gene sequence: CDR1 MNHNS, CDR2 SASEGT. This CDR3 spans 15 amino acids. The DNA for the CDR3 is TGTGCCAGCAGCGAGGGACTAGCGGGAGCTAGTGAGCAGTTCTTC. This gives the protein CASSEGLAGASEQFF.

This clonotype is classed as large. The gene calls are TRBV6-1 and TRBJ2-6; D gene unclear. Trimming shortened V by 1 base and J by 1 base, and 5 bases separated the two germline ends. The CDR3 is 15 residues long. Looked up from germline, CDR1 is MNHNS and CDR2 is SASEGT. CDR3 nucleotide sequence: TGTGCCAGCAGTGAAGAGGTTTCTGGGGCCAACGTCCTGACTTTC. Its translation: CASSEEVSGANVLTF.

To note about this clonotype: At one boundary the junction diverges from the germline segment, which might be a read error. The rearrangement links TRBV12-3 or TRBV12-4 to TRBJ2-3; TRBD2 matches at 9 bases. The CDR3 totals 15 residues. DNA for the CDR3: TGTGCCAGCAGTTTAGGTAGCGGGGGCACAAATACGCAGTATTTT. Translated: CASSLGSGGTNTQYF.

The chain recombines TRBV12-3 or TRBV12-4 with TRBJ1-2, with D possibly being TRBD1 (6 bases). The CDR3 consists of 11 residues. Trimming pared 5 bases from V and 7 bases from J, leaving 8 bases between. CDR3 region: CASSPGAGYTF. CDR3 DNA sequence: TGTGCCAGCAGTCCAGGGGCTGGCTACACCTTC.

A word on this clonotype: One end of the junction is discordant with germline, which a read error may explain. V is TRBV27 and J is TRBJ2-3; no firm D call. Germline lookup yields CDR1 MNHEY and CDR2 SMNVEV (reference sequence). This CDR3 is 13 amino acids long. The CDR3 loop reads CASGCSRPDTQYF. CDR3 DNA: TGTGCCAGCGGGTGCTCCCGCCCAGATACGCAGTACTTT.

The V and J genes are TRBV6-1 and TRBJ2-4, with TRBD1 matching 10 bases. Germline V gene sequence: CDR1 MNHNS, CDR2 SASEGT. The CDR3 totals 16 residues. V lost 2 bases, J lost 11 bases, and 12 bases stayed unmatched. The CDR3 reads CASSETFRRDRGVQYF. CDR3 in DNA: TGTGCCAGCAGTGAAACATTCCGCCGGGACAGGGGCGTTCAGTACTTC.

This chain joins TRBV6-1 and TRBJ2-3; 7 nucleotides match TRBD1. Germline CDR1 MNHNS, CDR2 SASEGT. V dropped 7 bases and J dropped 4; count of bases not matched to a gene: 8. CDR3 length: 14 residues. CDR3 coding DNA: TGTGCCAGCAAGAGGGGGACAGAAGCAGATACGCAGTATTTT. Its protein is CASKRGTEADTQYF.

The V and J genes are TRBV27 and TRBJ1-1; D is undetermined. The CDR3 runs 15 residues. The germline gives CDR1 MNHEY, CDR2 SMNVEV (reference sequence). Trimming removed 6 bases at V and 3 bases at J, with 17 bases between. The CDR3 nucleotides read TGTGCCAGCAGGTCCCACCCGAACACGGACACTGAAGCTTTCTTT. Translated: CASRSHPNTDTEAFF.

This clonotype was picked up a small number of times. This rearrangement joins TRBV7-8 to TRBJ2-6; D remains unclear. The germline V and J ends were trimmed by 5 bases and 0 bases, with 11 bases remaining between them. Germline V gives CDR1 SGHVS, CDR2 FQNEAQ. The CDR3 contains 16 residues. CDR3 region: CASSRAHPSGANVLTF. The CDR3 DNA reads TGTGCCAGCAGCCGGGCCCACCCCTCTGGGGCCAACGTCCTGACTTTC.

This chain connects TRBV12-3 or TRBV12-4 to TRBJ2-3, with 7 bases matching TRBD2. The CDR3 contains 15 residues. Germline trimming cut 6 bases from V and 1 base from J; bases unmatched to any gene: 7. CDR3 loop: CASSLGLAGTDTQYF. The CDR3 DNA reads TGTGCCAGCAGCCTAGGCCTAGCGGGCACAGATACGCAGTATTTT.

The CDR3, as DNA: TGTGCCAGCAGAAAGAGGACAGCAGCCAAAAACATTCAGTACTTC. It codes for CASRKRTAAKNIQYF. The chain has TRBV6-1 and TRBJ2-4; D is perhaps TRBD1 (6 bases). The CDR3 contains 15 residues. The germline V gene has CDR1 MNHNS and CDR2 SASEGT. Between the trimmed V and J ends, which lost 6 bases and 0 bases, there was a span of 12 bases.